The sequence of this TCR beta chain was determined in a study of tissue T cells after allogeneic stem cell transplantation. General study points: Blood and spleen captured only part of the tissue TCR repertoire. Which tissue TCRs were alloreactive or antigen-specific was not determined. Some clones might be persisting host cells. Shared clones across patients were few; motif clustering revealed tissue-specific shared signatures.

Only in-frame clones appear in the TCRdb table, and some are missing; sequencing was by immunoSEQ multiplex PCR. The data hold over 3,500 clones, with roughly 70% observed a single time. The table lists this clone with a few counts. The antigen is unknown. The junction and the germline gene differ at one end; a read error may be behind it. The CDR3 has 15 amino acids. CDR1 is SGHTA and CDR2 is FQGTGA in the germline V gene. Comparators were a few non-transplant cancer patients without known GI disease. This material consisted of left colon tissue, taken at autopsy. This sequence originates from a woman aged 18-49 years with breast cancer. The chain recombines TRBV7-3 with TRBJ2-1; 9 bases match TRBD2. This CDR3 reads CASTLLAGAYNEQFF. The CDR3 DNA reads as TGTGCCAGCACCTTACTAGCGGGTGCATACAATGAGCAGTTCTTC.